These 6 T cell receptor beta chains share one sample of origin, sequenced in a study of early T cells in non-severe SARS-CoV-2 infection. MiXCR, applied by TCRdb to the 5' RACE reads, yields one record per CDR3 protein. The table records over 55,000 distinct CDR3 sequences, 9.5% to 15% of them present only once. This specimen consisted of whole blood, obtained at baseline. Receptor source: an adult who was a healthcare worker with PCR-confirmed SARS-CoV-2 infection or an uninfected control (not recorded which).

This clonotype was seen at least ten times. The CDR3 loop is CASSQERSGAQYF. CDR3 DNA sequence: TGTGCCAGCAGCCAAGAGAGATCAGGCGCGCAGTATTTT. The chain carries TRBV4-2 and TRBJ2-3; D unresolved. The V end lost 0 bases, the J end lost 10 bases, and 11 bases lay between the germline ends. CDR1 LGHNA and CDR2 YNFKEQ come from the germline V gene. This CDR3 has 13 amino acids.

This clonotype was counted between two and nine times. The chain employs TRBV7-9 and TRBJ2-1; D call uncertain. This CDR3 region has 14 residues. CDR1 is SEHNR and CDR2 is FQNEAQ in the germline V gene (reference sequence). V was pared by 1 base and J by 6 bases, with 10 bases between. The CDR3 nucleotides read TGTGCCAGCAGCTTAGATGGTACCATCAATGAGCAGTTCTTC. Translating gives CASSLDGTINEQFF.

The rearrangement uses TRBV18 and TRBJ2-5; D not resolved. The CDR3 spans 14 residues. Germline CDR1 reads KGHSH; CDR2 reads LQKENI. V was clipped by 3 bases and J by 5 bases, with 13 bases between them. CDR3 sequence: CASSPSDGLETQYF. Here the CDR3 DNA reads TGTGCCAGCTCACCCTCGGACGGGCTGGAGACCCAGTACTTC.

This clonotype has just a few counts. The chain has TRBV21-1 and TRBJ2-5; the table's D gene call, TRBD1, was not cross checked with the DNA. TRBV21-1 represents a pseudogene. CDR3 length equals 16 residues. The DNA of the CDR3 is TGTGCCAGCAGCAAGCTTCCTCGGACAGAACAAGAGACCCAGTACTTC. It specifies CASSKLPRTEQETQYF.

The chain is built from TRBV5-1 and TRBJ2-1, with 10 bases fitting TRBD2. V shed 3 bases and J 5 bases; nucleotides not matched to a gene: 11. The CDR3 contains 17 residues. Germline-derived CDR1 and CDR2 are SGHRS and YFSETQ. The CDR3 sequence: CASSWGLSSGGDNEQFF. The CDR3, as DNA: TGCGCCAGCAGCTGGGGGCTTTCTAGCGGGGGAGACAATGAGCAGTTCTTC.

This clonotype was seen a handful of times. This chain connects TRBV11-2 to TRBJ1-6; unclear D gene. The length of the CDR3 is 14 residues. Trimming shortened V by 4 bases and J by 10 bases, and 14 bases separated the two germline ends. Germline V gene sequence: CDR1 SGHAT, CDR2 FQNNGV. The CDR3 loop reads CASSSPREGSPLHF. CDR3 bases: TGTGCCAGCAGCTCTCCCCGCGAGGGCTCACCCCTCCACTTT.